Given below is one TCR beta chain in context. Its antigen is unidentified. This sample is part of a study of OX40 agonist ivuxolimab in advanced cancers. Across the whole study: Treatment of patients was with ivuxolimab, an agonistic anti-OX40 (CD134) antibody.

CDR3 length: 15 amino acids. V lost 3 bases to trimming and J lost 6 bases; unmatched junction nucleotides: 11. Germline V gene data show CDR1 as MDHEN and CDR2 as SYDVKM. Overall study findings and caveats: The antigen specificity of the peripheral T cells (those that were expanded) was not determined.

Libraries were prepared by immunoSEQ multiplex PCR; TCRdb keeps only in-frame clonotypes and omits some of them. This table has 55,000 to 75,000 clones, about nine tenths appearing once. The specimen comprised CD4+ or CD8+ T cells sorted from blood, sampled in a trial of the OX40 agonist ivuxolimab. The V call is TRBV28, the J call TRBJ2-7; 7 bases agree with TRBD1. The origin of this receptor is an adult with an advanced solid tumor such as melanoma, head and neck, liver or kidney cancer. The CDR3 loop reads CASSFSRQGLSEQYF. In DNA form, the CDR3 reads TGTGCCAGCAGTTTTTCCCGACAGGGTCTAAGCGAGCAGTACTTC.